The 10 T cell receptor beta chains below were found in one sample sequenced in a study of monozygotic twins with inflammatory bowel disease. Using the 5' RACE reads, TCRdb records one entry per CDR3 protein without DNA. In total, the table holds 200,000 to 250,000 distinct CDR3 sequences. Specimen: blood. These receptors all stem from a human donor with ulcerative colitis or Crohn's disease, or a healthy co-twin of an affected twin (not recorded which).

The chain couples TRBV5-1 to TRBJ1-6; TCRdb's D call of TRBD1 is untestable without DNA. The CDR3 loop spans 16 amino acids. Germline V lookup: CDR1 SGHRS, CDR2 YFSETQ. CDR3 amino acids: CASSPRGHPSDSPLHF.

The V gene is TRBV6-5, the J gene TRBJ1-2; there is no DNA to check the TCRdb D call of TRBD1. Germline V gene sequence: CDR1 MNHEY, CDR2 SVGAGI. This CDR3 has 13 residues. The CDR3 protein is CASSRDPDRDYTF.

V gene TRBV9 combines with J gene TRBJ2-1; with no DNA, the TCRdb D assignment of TRBD2 cannot be verified. The CDR3 consists of 15 residues. Germline loops: CDR1 SGDLS, CDR2 YYNGEE. The CDR3 spells CASSVDTGRNNEQFF.

The chain uses TRBV11-3 and TRBJ2-1. The CDR3 sequence is 14 residues long. Germline values: CDR1 SGHNT, CDR2 YENEEA. CDR3 in amino acids: CASSLDNIDNEQFF.

J is TRBJ1-1 and V is TRBV7-9; there is no DNA to check the TCRdb D call of TRBD1. CDR3 size: 15 residues. The germline V gene has CDR1 SEHNR and CDR2 FQNEAQ (reference sequence). The CDR3 sequence is CASSNSRTGGTEAFF. The variable domain in full, with the rest retrieved from reference TRBV7-9 and TRBJ1-1, is DTGVSQNPRHKITKRGQNVTFRCDPISEHNRLYWYRQTLGQGPEFLTYFQNEAQLEKSRLLSDRFSAERPKGSFSTLEIQRTEQGDSAMYLCASSNSRTGGTEAFFGQGTRLTVV.

CDR3 protein: CASSWGGTDTDTQYF. The gene calls are TRBV5-1 and TRBJ2-3; TCRdb's D call of TRBD2 is untestable without DNA. CDR3 length equals 15 residues. Germline-derived CDR1 and CDR2 are SGHRS and YFSETQ.

The chain joins TRBV3-1 to TRBJ1-1. Germline loops: CDR1 LGHDT, CDR2 YNNKEL (reference sequence). The CDR3 runs 16 residues. The chain's CDR3 is CASSQRGRGMNTEAFF.

The rearrangement uses TRBV7-2 and TRBJ2-1; the D call from TCRdb, TRBD2, cannot be confirmed without DNA. Germline V gives CDR1 SGHTA, CDR2 FQGNSA. This CDR3 is 14 amino acids long. CDR3 amino acids: CASSLRSNAGEQFF. Full variable domain (remainder filled in from reference TRBV7-2 and TRBJ2-1): GAGVSQSPSNKVTEKGKDVELRCDPISGHTALYWYRQSLGQGLEFLIYFQGNSAPDKSGLPSDRFSAERTGGSVSTLTIQRTQQEDSAVYLCASSLRSNAGEQFFGPGTRLTVL.

CDR3 sequence: CAWSVSAVGVYEQYF. The chain employs TRBV30 and TRBJ2-7; TCRdb outputs TRBD2, but without DNA this stays unchecked. CDR1 and CDR2 from the germline V gene are GTSNPN and SVGIG (reference sequence). This CDR3 comprises 15 residues.

This rearrangement joins TRBV6-1 to TRBJ2-1; TCRdb picks TRBD1, but there is no DNA to check that call. The CDR3 extends over 15 amino acids. Germline assignment: CDR1 MNHNS and CDR2 SASEGT. CDR3 loop: CASRKAGPLINEQFF.